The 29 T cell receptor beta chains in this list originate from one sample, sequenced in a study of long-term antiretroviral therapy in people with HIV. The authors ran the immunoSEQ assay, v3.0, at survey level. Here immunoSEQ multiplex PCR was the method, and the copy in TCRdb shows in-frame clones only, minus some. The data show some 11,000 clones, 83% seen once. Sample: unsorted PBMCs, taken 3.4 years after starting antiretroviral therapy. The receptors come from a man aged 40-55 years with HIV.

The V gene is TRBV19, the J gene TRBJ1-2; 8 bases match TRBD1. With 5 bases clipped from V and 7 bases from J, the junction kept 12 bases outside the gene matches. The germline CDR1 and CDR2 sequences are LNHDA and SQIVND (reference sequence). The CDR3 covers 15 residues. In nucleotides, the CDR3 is TGTGCCAGTAGTCGCGGACAGGGTGCAGTGGGTGGCTACACCTTC. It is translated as CASSRGQGAVGGYTF.

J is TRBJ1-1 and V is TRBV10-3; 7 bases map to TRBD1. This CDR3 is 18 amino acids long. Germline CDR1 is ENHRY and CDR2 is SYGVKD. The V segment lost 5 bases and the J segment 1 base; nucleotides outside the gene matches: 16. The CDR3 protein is CAISSLVYRDSQNTEAFF. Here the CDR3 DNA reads TGTGCCATCAGTTCCCTTGTTTACCGGGACAGCCAGAACACTGAAGCTTTCTTT.

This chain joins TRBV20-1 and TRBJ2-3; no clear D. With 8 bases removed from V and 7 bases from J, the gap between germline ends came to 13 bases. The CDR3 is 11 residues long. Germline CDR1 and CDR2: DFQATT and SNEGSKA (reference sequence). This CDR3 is CSPPWGNTQYF. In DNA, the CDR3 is TGCAGTCCTCCTTGGGGAAATACGCAGTATTTT.

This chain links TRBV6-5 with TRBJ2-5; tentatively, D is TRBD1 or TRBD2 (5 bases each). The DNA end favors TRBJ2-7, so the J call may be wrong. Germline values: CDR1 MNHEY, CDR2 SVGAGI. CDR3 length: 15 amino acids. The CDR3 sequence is CASSQNRDVSYEQYF. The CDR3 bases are TGTGCCAGCAGTCAAAACCGGGACGTCTCCTACGAGCAGTACTTC.

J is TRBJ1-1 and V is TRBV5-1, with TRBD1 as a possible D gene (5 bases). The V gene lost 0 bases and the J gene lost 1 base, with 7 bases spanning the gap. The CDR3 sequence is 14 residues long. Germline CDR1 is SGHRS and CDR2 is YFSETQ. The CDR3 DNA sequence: TGCGCCAGCAGCTTGGTAGGGGCGAACACTGAAGCTTTCTTT. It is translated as CASSLVGANTEAFF.

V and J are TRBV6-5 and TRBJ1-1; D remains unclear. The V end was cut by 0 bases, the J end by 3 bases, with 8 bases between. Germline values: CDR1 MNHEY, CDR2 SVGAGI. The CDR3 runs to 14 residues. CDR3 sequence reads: CASSYSGPYTEAFF. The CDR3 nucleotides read TGTGCCAGCAGTTACTCCGGGCCCTACACTGAAGCTTTCTTT.

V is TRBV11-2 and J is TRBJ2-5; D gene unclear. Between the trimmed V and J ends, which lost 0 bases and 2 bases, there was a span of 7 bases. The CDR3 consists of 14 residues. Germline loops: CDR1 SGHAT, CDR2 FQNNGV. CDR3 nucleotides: TGTGCCAGCAGCTTAGAGACGACGCAAGAGACCCAGTACTTC. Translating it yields CASSLETTQETQYF. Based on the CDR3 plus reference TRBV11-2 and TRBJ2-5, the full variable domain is EAGVAQSPRYKIIEKRQSVAFWCNPISGHATLYWYQQILGQGPKLLIQFQNNGVVDDSQLPKDRFSAERLKGVDSTLKIQPAKLEDSAVYLCASSLETTQETQYFGPGTRLLVL.

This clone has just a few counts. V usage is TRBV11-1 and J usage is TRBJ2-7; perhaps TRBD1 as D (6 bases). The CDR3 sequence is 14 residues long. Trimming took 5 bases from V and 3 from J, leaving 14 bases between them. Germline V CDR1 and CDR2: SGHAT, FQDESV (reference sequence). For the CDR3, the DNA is TGTGCCAGCAGCCCCTTTCAGGGGAGCTACGAGCAGTACTTC. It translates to CASSPFQGSYEQYF.

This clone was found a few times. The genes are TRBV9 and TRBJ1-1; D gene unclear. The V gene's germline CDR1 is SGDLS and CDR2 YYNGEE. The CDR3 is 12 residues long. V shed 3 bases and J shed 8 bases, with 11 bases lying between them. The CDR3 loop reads CASSGLDKEAFF. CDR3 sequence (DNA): TGTGCCAGCAGCGGATTGGATAAAGAAGCTTTCTTT.

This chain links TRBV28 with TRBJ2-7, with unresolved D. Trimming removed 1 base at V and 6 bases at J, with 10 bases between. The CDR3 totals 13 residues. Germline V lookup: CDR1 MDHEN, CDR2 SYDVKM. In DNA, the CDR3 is TGTGCCAGCAGTTTATATCACACCGGCGAGCAGTACTTC. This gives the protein CASSLYHTGEQYF.

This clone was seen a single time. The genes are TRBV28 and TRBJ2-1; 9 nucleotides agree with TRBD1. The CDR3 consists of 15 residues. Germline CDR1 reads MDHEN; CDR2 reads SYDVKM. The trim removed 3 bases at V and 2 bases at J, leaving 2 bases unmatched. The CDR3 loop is CASSLDRGAYNEQFF. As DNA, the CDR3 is TGTGCCAGCAGTTTGGACAGGGGTGCCTACAATGAGCAGTTCTTC.

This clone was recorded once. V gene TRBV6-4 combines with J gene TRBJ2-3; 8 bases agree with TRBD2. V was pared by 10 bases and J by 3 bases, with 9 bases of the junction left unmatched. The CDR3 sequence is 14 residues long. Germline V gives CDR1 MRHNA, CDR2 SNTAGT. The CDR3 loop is CATATSAETDTQYF. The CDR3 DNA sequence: TGTGCCACTGCGACTAGCGCAGAGACAGATACGCAGTATTTT.

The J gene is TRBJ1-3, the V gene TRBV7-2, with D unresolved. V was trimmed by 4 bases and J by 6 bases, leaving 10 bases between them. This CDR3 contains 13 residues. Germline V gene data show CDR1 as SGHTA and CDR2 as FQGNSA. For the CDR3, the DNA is TGTGCCAGCAGCTCCGGGCCGCAAAACACCATATATTTT. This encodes CASSSGPQNTIYF.

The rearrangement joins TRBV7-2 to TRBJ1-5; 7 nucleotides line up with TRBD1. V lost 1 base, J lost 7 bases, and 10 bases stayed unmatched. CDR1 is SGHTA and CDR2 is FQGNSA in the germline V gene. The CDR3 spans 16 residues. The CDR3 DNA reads TGTGCCAGCAGCTTAGTCAATAAGGGGGCGGGGCAGCCCCAGCATTTT. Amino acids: CASSLVNKGAGQPQHF.

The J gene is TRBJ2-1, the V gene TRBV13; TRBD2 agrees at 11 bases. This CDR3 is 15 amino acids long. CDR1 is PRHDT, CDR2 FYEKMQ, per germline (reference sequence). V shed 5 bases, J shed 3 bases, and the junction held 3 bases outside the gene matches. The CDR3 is CASSQTSGDYNEQFF. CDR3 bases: TGTGCCAGCAGCCAGACTAGCGGGGACTACAATGAGCAGTTCTTC.

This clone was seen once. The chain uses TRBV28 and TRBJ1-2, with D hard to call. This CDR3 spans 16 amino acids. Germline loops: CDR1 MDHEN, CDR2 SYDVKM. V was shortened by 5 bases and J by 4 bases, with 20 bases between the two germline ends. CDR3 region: CASSLQGVSMSYGYTF. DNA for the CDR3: TGTGCCAGCAGTCTCCAAGGAGTCAGTATGTCCTATGGCTACACCTTC.

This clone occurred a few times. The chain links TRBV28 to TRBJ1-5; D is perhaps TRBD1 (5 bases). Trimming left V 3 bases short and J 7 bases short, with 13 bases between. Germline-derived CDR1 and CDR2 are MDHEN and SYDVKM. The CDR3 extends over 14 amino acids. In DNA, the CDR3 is TGTGCCAGCAGTTTCGGAACAAACAGGCAGCCCCAGCATTTT. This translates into CASSFGTNRQPQHF.

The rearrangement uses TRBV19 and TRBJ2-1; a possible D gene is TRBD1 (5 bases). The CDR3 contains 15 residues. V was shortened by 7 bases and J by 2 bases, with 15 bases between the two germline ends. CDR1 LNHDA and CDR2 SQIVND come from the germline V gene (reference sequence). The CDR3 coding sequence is TGTGCCAGTAACATTGGTACAGGAACCTACAATGAGCAGTTCTTC. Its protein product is CASNIGTGTYNEQFF. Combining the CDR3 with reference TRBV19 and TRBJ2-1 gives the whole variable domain DGGITQSPKYLFRKEGQNVTLSCEQNLNHDAMYWYRQDPGQGLRLIYYSQIVNDFQKGDIAEGYSVSREKKESFPLTVTSAQKNPTAFYLCASNIGTGTYNEQFFGPGTRLTVL.

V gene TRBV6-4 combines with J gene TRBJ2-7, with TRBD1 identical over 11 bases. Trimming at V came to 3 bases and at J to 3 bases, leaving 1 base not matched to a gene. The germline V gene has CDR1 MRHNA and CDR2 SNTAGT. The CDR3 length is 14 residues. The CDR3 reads CASSDGTGGYEQYF. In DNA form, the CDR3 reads TGTGCCAGCAGTGATGGGACAGGGGGCTACGAGCAGTACTTC.

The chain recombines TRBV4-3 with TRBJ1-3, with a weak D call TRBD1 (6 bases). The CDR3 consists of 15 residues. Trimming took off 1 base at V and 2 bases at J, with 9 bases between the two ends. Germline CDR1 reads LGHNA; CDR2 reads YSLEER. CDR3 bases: TGCGCCAGCAGCCAAGTGGGGGGCGCTGGAAACACCATATATTTT. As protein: CASSQVGGAGNTIYF.

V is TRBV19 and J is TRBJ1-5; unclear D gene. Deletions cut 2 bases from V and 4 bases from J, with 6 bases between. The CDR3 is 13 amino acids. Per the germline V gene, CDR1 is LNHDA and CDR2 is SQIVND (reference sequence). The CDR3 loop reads CASSILGNQPQHF. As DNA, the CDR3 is TGTGCCAGTAGTATACTGGGGAATCAGCCCCAGCATTTT.

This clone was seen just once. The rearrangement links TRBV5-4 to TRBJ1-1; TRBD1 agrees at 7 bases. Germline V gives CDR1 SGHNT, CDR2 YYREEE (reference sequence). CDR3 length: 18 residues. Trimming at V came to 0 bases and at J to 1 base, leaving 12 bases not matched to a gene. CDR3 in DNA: TGTGCCAGCAGCTTGGTCGTACGGAGGGGGCGGCAGAACACTGAAGCTTTCTTT. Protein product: CASSLVVRRGRQNTEAFF.

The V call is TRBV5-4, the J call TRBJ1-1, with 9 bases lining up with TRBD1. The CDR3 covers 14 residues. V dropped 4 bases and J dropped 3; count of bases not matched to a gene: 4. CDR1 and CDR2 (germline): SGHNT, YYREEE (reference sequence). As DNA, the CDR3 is TGTGCCAGCAGCGACCGGGACAGGGACACTGAAGCTTTCTTT. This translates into CASSDRDRDTEAFF.

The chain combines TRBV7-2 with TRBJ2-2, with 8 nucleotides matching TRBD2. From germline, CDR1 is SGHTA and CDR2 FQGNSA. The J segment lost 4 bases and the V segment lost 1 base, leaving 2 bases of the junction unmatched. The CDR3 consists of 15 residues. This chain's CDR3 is CASSLVAGSTGELFF. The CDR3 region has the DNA TGTGCCAGCAGCTTAGTAGCGGGAAGCACCGGGGAGCTGTTTTTT.

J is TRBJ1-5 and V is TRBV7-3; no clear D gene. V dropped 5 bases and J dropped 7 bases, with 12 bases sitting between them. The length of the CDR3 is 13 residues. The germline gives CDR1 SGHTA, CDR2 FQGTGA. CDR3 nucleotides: TGTGCCAGCAGCACCGACCGCGGCCAGCCCCAGCATTTT. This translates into CASSTDRGQPQHF. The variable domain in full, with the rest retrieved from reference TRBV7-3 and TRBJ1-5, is GAGVSQTPSNKVTEKGKYVELRCDPISGHTALYWYRQSLGQGPEFLIYFQGTGAADDSGLPNDRFFAVRPEGSVSTLKIQRTERGDSAVYLCASSTDRGQPQHFGDGTRLSIL.

The DNA of the CDR3 is TGTGCCTGGAGCCTAGCGCCCGGGGAGCTGTTTTTT. Its translation: CAWSLAPGELFF. The chain carries TRBV30 and TRBJ2-2; D is possibly TRBD2 (6 bases). V was cut by 3 bases and J by 6 bases, with 8 bases left in between. This CDR3 has 12 amino acids. CDR1 is GTSNPN, CDR2 SVGIG, per germline (reference sequence).

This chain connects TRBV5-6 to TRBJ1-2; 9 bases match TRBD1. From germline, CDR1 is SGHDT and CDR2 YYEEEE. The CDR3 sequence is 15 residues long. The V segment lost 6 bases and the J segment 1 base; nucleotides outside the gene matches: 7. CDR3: CASTPGQGFNYGYTF. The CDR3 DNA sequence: TGTGCCAGCACCCCGGGACAGGGTTTTAACTATGGCTACACCTTC.

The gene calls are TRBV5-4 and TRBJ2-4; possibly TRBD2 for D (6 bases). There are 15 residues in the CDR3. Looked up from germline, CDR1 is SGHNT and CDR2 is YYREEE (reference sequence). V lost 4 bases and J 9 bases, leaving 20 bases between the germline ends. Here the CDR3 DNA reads TGTGCCAGCAGCCGAGATCGGGACTCCTTCGGCATTCAGTACTTC. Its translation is CASSRDRDSFGIQYF.

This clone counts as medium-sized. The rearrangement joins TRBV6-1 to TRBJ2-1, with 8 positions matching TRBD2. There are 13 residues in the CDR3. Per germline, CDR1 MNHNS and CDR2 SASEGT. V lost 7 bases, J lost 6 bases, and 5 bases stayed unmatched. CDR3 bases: TGTGCCAGCATGGCGGGAGGCCTCAATGAGCAGTTCTTC. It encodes CASMAGGLNEQFF.